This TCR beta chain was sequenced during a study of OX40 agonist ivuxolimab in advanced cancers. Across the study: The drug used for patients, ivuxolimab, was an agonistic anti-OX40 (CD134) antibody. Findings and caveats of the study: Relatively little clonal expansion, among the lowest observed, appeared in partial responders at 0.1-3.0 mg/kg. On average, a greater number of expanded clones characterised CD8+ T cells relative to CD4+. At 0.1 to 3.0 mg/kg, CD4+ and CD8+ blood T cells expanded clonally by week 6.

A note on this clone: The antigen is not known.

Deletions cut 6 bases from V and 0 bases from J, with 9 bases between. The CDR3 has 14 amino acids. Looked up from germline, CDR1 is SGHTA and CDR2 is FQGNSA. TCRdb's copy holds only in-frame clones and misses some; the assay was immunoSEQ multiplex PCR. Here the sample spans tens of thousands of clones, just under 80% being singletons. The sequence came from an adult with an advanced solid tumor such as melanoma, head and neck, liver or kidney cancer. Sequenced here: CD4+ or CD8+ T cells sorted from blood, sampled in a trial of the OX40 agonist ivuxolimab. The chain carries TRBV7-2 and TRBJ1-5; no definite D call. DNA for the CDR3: TGTGCCAGCAGGCCGCCGGGTAGCAATCAGCCCCAGCATTTT. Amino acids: CASRPPGSNQPQHF. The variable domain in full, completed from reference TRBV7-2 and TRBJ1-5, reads GAGVSQSPSNKVTEKGKDVELRCDPISGHTALYWYRQSLGQGLEFLIYFQGNSAPDKSGLPSDRFSAERTGGSVSTLTIQRTQQEDSAVYLCASRPPGSNQPQHFGDGTRLSIL.